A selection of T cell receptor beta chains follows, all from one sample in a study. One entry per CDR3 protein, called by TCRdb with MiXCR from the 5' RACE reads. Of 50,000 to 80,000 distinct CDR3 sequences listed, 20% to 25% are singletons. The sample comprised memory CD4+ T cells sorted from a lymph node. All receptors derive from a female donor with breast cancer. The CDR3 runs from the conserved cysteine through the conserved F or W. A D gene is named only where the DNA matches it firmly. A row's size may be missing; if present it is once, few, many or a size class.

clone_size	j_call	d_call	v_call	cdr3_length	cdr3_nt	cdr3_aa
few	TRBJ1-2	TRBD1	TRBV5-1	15	TGCGCCAGCAGCTTGACAGGGGACCTTAACTATGGCTACACCTTC	CASSLTGDLNYGYTF
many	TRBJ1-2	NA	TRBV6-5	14	TGTGCCAGCAGTTATTCCGGGACCCGGGGAGGCTACACCTTC	CASSYSGTRGGYTF
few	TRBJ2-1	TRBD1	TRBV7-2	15	TGTGCCAGCAGCCTGAGGACAGGGGGCAGGAATGAGCAGTTCTTC	CASSLRTGGRNEQFF
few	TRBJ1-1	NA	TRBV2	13	TGTGCCAGCAGCCGGCAGGGGCTATTTGAAGCTTTCTTT	CASSRQGLFEAFF
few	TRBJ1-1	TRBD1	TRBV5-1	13	TGCGCCAGCAGCTGGGGATCCGGGACAGGGGCTTTCTTT	CASSWGSGTGAFF
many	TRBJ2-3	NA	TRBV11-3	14	TGTGCCAGCAGCTTAGGTCCAGGGCAAGATACGCAGTATTTT	CASSLGPGQDTQYF
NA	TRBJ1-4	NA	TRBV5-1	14	TGCGCCAGCAGCCCGCAGGGGTACCATGAAAAACTGTTTTTT	CASSPQGYHEKLFF
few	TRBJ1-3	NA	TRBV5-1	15	TGCGCCAGCAGCTTGGGTGGGGTCTCTGGAAACACCATATATTTT	CASSLGGVSGNTIYF
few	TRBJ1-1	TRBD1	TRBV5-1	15	TGCGCCAGCAGTGATCCGGGACAGGGGTTCACTGAAGCTTTCTTT	CASSDPGQGFTEAFF
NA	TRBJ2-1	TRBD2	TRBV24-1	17	TGTGCCACCAGTGATACCGGACTAGCGGGCTACAACAATGAGCAGTTCTTC	CATSDTGLAGYNNEQFF
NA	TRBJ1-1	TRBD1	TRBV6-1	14	TGTGCCAGCAGTGGGCAGGGGGCGAACACTGAAGCTTTCTTT	CASSGQGANTEAFF
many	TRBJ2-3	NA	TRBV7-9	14	TGTGCCAGCAGCCCGCAGGACGGCGCAGATACGCAGTATTTT	CASSPQDGADTQYF
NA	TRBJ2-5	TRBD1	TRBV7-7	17	TGTGCTAGCAGCTTTTCTCAAGCCTTGGGACAGCAAGAGACCCAGTACTTC	CASSFSQALGQQETQYF
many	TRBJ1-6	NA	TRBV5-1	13	TGCGCCAGCAGCGATACGGCGACTTCACCCCTCCACTTT	CASSDTATSPLHF
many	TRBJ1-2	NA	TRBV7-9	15	TGTGCCAGCAGTTCGGGGTCCTCACTTAACTATGGCTACACCTTC	CASSSGSSLNYGYTF
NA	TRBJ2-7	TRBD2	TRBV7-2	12	TGTGCCAGCACCCGGGGGGTTTACGAGCAGTACTTC	CASTRGVYEQYF
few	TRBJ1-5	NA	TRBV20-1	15	TGCAGTGCTAGAGGGTCACATTTTAGCAATCAGCCCCAGCATTTT	CSARGSHFSNQPQHF
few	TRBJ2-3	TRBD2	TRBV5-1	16	TGCGCCAGCAGCTTGGGCCTAGCGGGGGCCACAGATACGCAGTATTTT	CASSLGLAGATDTQYF
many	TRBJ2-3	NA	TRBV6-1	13	TGTGCCAGTCATCAAGGCGGCACAGATACGCAGTATTTT	CASHQGGTDTQYF
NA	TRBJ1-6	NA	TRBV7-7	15	TGTGCTAGCAGCTTAGGGCCCCAGGGCAGCTCACCCCTCCACTTT	CASSLGPQGSSPLHF
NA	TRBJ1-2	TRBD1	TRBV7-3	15	TGTGCCAGCAGCTCCGGACCGGGACAGCATTATGGCTACACCTTC	CASSSGPGQHYGYTF
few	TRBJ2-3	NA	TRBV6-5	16	TGTGCCAGCAGATATTCGGGACGCTCGGGCCCAGATACGCAGTATTTT	CASRYSGRSGPDTQYF
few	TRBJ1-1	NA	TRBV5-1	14	TGCGCCAGCAGCGAGGACACTCTGAACACTGAAGCTTTCTTT	CASSEDTLNTEAFF
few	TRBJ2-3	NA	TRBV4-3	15	TGCGCCAGCAGCCAAGGAGGCGGGAGCACAGATACGCAGTATTTT	CASSQGGGSTDTQYF
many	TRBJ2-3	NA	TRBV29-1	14	TGCAGCGTCAAACGTGGCAGCCCAACAGATACGCAGTATTTT	CSVKRGSPTDTQYF
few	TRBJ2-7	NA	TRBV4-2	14	TGTGCCAGCAGCCAACCCTTGGAGGGAAGCGAGCAGTACTTC	CASSQPLEGSEQYF
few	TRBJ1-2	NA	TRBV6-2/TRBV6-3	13	TGTGCCAGCAGTTCAACGGGACCAAGTCGCTACACCTTC	CASSSTGPSRYTF
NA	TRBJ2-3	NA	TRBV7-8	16	TGTGCCAGCAGCCCCCGGGGGGCTCGGGGAAGAGATACGCAGTATTTT	CASSPRGARGRDTQYF
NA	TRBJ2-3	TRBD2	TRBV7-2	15	TGTGCCAGCAGCTACTACAGCGGGAGGTCAGATACGCAGTATTTT	CASSYYSGRSDTQYF